The clone carrying this T cell receptor (beta chain) turned up a few times. The record originates from a study of blood T cell repertoires in COVID-19. Whole-study context: There were acute and convalescent COVID-19 samples, and they came from the United States, Italy and Spain. Sample material is recorded as cDNA or gDNA derived from T cells, B-cell-depleted T cells, or PBMCs.

The protocol was immunoSEQ multiplex PCR, while the TCRdb copy is restricted to in-frame clones and leaves out a portion. The repertoire consists of about 220,000 clones, with around 83% occurring once and the leading ten covering about 10%. V dropped 4 bases and J dropped 8; count of bases not matched to a gene: 4. The CDR3 is 12 residues long. Germline lookup yields CDR1 KGHSH and CDR2 LQKENI. Sequences were obtained from peripheral blood. The rearrangement joins TRBV18 to TRBJ1-2, with TRBD1 matching 7 bases. This TCR came from a man aged 45-65 years with active or convalescent COVID-19. CDR3 residues: CASSLTGDGYTF. In DNA, the CDR3 is TGTGCCAGCTCACTCACAGGGGACGGCTACACCTTC.